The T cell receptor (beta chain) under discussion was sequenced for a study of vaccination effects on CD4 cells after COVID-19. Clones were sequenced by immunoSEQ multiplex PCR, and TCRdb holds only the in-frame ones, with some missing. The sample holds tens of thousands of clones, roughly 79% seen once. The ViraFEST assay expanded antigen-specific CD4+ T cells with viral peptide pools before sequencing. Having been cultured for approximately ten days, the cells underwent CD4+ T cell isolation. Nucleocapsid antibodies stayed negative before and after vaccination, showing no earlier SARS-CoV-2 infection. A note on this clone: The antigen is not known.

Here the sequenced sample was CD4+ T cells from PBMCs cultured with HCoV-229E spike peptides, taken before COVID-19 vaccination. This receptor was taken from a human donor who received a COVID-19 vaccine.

This chain's CDR3 is CASSPLENQETQYF. The CDR3 region has the DNA TGTGCCAGCTCACCCCTGGAAAACCAAGAGACCCAGTACTTC. The chain uses TRBV18 and TRBJ2-5; D not resolved. This CDR3 has 14 residues. V shed 3 bases and J shed 0 bases, with 8 bases lying between them. Per germline, CDR1 KGHSH and CDR2 LQKENI.